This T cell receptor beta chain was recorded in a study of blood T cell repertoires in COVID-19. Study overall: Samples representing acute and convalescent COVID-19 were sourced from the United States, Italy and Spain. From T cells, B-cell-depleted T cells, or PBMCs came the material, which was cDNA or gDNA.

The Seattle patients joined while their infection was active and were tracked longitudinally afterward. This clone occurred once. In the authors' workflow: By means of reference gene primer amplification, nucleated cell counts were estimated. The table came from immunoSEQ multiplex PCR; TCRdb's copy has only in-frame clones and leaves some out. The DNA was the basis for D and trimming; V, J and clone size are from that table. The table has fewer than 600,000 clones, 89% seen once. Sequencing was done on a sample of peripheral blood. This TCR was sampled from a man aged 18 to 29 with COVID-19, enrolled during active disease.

The CDR3 reads CASSVAGRGLAYGYTF. CDR3 in DNA: TGTGCCAGCAGCGTAGCCGGACGGGGTTTAGCCTATGGCTACACCTTC. The chain is built from TRBV9 and TRBJ1-2; the D is unclear. Germline V gene data show CDR1 as SGDLS and CDR2 as YYNGEE. The CDR3 is 16 residues long. Trimming pared 0 bases from V and 4 bases from J, leaving 16 bases between.